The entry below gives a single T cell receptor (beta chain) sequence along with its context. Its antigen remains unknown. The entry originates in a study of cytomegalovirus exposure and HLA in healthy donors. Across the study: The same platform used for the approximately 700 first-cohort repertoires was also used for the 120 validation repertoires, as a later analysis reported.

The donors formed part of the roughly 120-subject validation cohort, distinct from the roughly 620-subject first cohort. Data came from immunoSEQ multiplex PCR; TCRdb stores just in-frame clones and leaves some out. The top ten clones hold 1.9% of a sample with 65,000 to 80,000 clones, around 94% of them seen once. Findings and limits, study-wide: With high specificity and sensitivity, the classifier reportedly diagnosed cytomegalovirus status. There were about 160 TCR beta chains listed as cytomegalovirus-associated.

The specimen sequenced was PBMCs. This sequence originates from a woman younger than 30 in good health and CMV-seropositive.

The CDR3 reads CASSFGDNYTF. The CDR3 region has the DNA TGTGCCAGCAGCTTCGGGGACAACTACACCTTC. This sequence joins TRBV11-2 and TRBJ1-2, with D possibly TRBD1 on 6 matching bases. This CDR3 contains 11 residues. CDR1 and CDR2 (germline): SGHAT, FQNNGV. V was pared by 3 bases and J by 10 bases, with 9 bases between.